This note documents a single T cell receptor (beta chain) sequence. What it recognizes is unknown. From germline, CDR1 is SGHTA and CDR2 FQGNSA. Trimming took 5 bases from V and 0 from J; bases not matched to a gene: 9. This CDR3 is built from 16 residues. All participating donors were Caucasian adults from Nashville, Tennessee. Profiling relied on immunoSEQ multiplex PCR, and the TCRdb table lists in-frame clones only, not all of them. The table lists about 1.5 million clones, more than 95% of them singletons. This sample stems from a study of shared clonotypes between healthy human individuals. Study results and caveats: It was the few donors that limited the genetic and exposure-history diversity represented. Sharing across a few donors was seen in 4% to 6.5% of naive CD4 clonotypes. Memory subsets had estimated richness that was generally smaller than that of naive subsets.

Source material: naive CD4+ T cells sorted from blood. The subset is: CD45RA+ positively selected. This sequence originates from a man aged 30 to 45 in good health. The V gene is TRBV7-2, the J gene TRBJ2-7, with 8 bases aligning to TRBD1. The CDR3 protein is CASSPGQGRSSYEQYF. CDR3 DNA sequence: TGTGCCAGCAGCCCCGGACAGGGACGGAGCTCCTACGAGCAGTACTTC.